The next 9 T cell receptor beta chains were all read from a single sample in a study of blood T cells in healthy people across ages. With a J-beta primer mix and a sample-barcoded 5' primer, a second PCR ran 7 to 11 cycles. Each CDR3 protein is one row after TCRdb ran MiXCR on the 5' RACE reads. The table lists 500,000 to 650,000 distinct CDR3 sequences, around a quarter of them singletons, with 3% to 4% in the top ten. This sample also appeared in a second study, on T cells of mothers and their children.

The source material was blood. Receptors were obtained from a boy aged 2 to 9 in good health.

The J gene is TRBJ1-1, the V gene TRBV12-3 or TRBV12-4; no reliable D call. V dropped 3 bases and J dropped 3 bases, with 8 bases sitting between them. The CDR3 covers 13 residues. The CDR3 reads CASSFTGDTEAFF. CDR3 bases: TGTGCCAGCAGTTTTACCGGAGACACTGAAGCTTTCTTT.

This clonotype was seen more than once but under ten times. J is TRBJ1-2 and V is TRBV6-6; D gene ambiguous. Trimming left V 0 bases short and J 8 bases short, with 10 bases between. Germline CDR1 is MNHNY and CDR2 is SVGAGI (reference sequence). The CDR3 totals 13 residues. CDR3 protein: CASSYSWGEGYTF. CDR3 in DNA: TGTGCCAGCAGTTACTCGTGGGGAGAGGGCTACACCTTC.

This clonotype was found a few times. This chain joins TRBV27 and TRBJ1-6; D ambiguous. CDR1 and CDR2 (germline): MNHEY, SMNVEV (reference sequence). The V and J ends lost 4 bases and 6 bases respectively, with 7 bases between them. The CDR3 sequence is 13 residues long. In DNA form, the CDR3 reads TGTGCCAGCAGTTATGGCTTTAATTCACCCCTCCACTTT. Translation gives CASSYGFNSPLHF.

Ten or more counts support this clonotype. Compared with germline, one end of the junction differs, possibly owing to a read error. The rearrangement links TRBV5-1 to TRBJ2-5, with D perhaps matching TRBD1 or TRBD2 (5 bases each). CDR1 SGHRS and CDR2 YFSETQ come from the germline V gene. This CDR3 spans 14 amino acids. CDR3 sequence reads: CASSPGTSQETQYF. In nucleotides, the CDR3 is TGTGCCAGCAGCCCGGGGACCTCCCAAGAGACCCAGTACTTC.

The J gene is TRBJ2-1, the V gene TRBV7-9; D is possibly TRBD1 (5 bases). CDR3 size: 15 residues. Looked up from germline, CDR1 is SEHNR and CDR2 is FQNEAQ (reference sequence). Between the trimmed V and J ends, which lost 0 bases and 6 bases, there was a span of 12 bases. DNA for the CDR3: TGTGCCAGCAGCTTAGCGCAGGGTTTCGGCAATGAGCAGTTCTTC. Amino acid sequence: CASSLAQGFGNEQFF.

The chain is built from TRBV12-3 or TRBV12-4 and TRBJ1-2; TRBD1 aligns across 8 bases. There are 13 residues in the CDR3. The junction had 7 bases not matched to a gene; V was cut back by 7 bases and J by 6 bases. CDR3 sequence reads: CASTETGANGYTF. The CDR3 nucleotides read TGTGCCAGCACCGAGACAGGGGCGAATGGCTACACCTTC.

There are a few counts of this clonotype. This rearrangement joins TRBV20-1 to TRBJ2-1; 7 bases are a match to TRBD1. Germline V gene sequence: CDR1 DFQATT, CDR2 SNEGSKA (reference sequence). The J segment lost 4 bases and the V segment lost 7 bases, leaving 7 bases of the junction unmatched. CDR3 length: 13 amino acids. The CDR3 sequence is CSVRRDRYNEQFF. In nucleotides, the CDR3 is TGCAGTGTCCGCCGGGACAGATACAATGAGCAGTTCTTC.

This sequence joins TRBV25-1 and TRBJ2-1; the match to TRBD2 covers 8 bases. This CDR3 spans 17 amino acids. Germline V gene data show CDR1 as MGHDK and CDR2 as SYGVNS. The V segment lost 2 bases and the J segment 2 bases; nucleotides outside the gene matches: 8. The CDR3 protein is CASSEPQKLAAYNEQFF. The CDR3, as DNA: TGTGCCAGCAGTGAACCCCAAAAACTAGCGGCCTACAATGAGCAGTTCTTC.

V and J are TRBV9 and TRBJ2-5, with D uncertain. V was cut by 7 bases and J by 4 bases, with 14 bases left in between. Germline V gene lookup returns CDR1 SGDLS and CDR2 YYNGEE. The CDR3 extends over 13 amino acids. The CDR3 region has the DNA TGTGCCAGCGGAAGCTACGACTCAGAGACCCAGTACTTC. Translation gives CASGSYDSETQYF.